These 20 T cell receptor beta chains share one sample of origin, sequenced in a study of blood T cell repertoires in COVID-19. The protocol was immunoSEQ multiplex PCR, while the TCRdb copy is restricted to in-frame clones and leaves out a portion. Counted here are 150,000 to 200,000 clones, about 79% occurring once; the ten biggest clones make up less than 30%. Sample: peripheral blood. All receptors derive from a woman aged 70-85 years with acute or convalescent COVID-19.

This chain connects TRBV3-1 (or the pseudogene TRBV3-2) to TRBJ2-5; 15 bases are a match to TRBD2. This CDR3 contains 18 residues. J lost 2 bases, V lost 5 bases, and 9 bases had no gene match. The germline V gene has CDR1 LGHDT and CDR2 YNNKEL (reference sequence). The CDR3 loop reads CASSSGLAGGPGQETQYF. The CDR3 DNA is TGTGCCAGCAGCTCAGGACTAGCGGGAGGGCCGGGTCAAGAGACCCAGTACTTC.

The chain employs TRBV6-5 and TRBJ2-5; 7 positions match TRBD2. With 8 bases clipped from V and 1 base from J, the junction kept 4 bases outside the gene matches. Germline values: CDR1 MNHEY, CDR2 SVGAGI. The CDR3 runs to 13 residues. The CDR3 sequence: CASEASGQETQYF. For the CDR3, the DNA is TGTGCCAGCGAAGCTAGCGGCCAAGAGACCCAGTACTTC.

There are a few counts of this clone. The chain joins TRBV11-2 to TRBJ2-1; 8 nucleotides align to TRBD1. Germline CDR1 and CDR2: SGHAT and FQNNGV. CDR3 length equals 15 residues. J was trimmed by 7 bases and V by 5 bases; bases with no gene match: 10. Here the CDR3 reads CASSPRTGPGNEQFF. In DNA form, the CDR3 reads TGTGCCAGCAGCCCGAGGACAGGGCCAGGAAATGAGCAGTTCTTC.

The CDR3 coding sequence is TGTGCCAGCTCACCAGCTCAGGAGGGAAAACTGTTTTTT. Amino acids: CASSPAQEGKLFF. The rearrangement links TRBV18 to TRBJ1-4, with D unresolved. This CDR3 spans 13 amino acids. V was clipped by 2 bases and J by 10 bases, with 11 bases between them. Germline V CDR1 and CDR2: KGHSH, LQKENI.

The gene calls are TRBV24-1 and TRBJ1-2, with 9 bases aligning to TRBD1. Germline-derived CDR1 and CDR2 are KGHDR and SFDVKD. Unmatched junction bases numbered 4, after V lost 7 bases and J lost 2 bases. The CDR3 contains 14 residues. Written as DNA, the CDR3 is TGTGCCACCAGGGGGACAGGGCTCAACTATGGCTACACCTTC. It codes for CATRGTGLNYGYTF.

The J gene is TRBJ2-2, the V gene TRBV7-2, with D unclear. The length of the CDR3 is 14 residues. Deletions cut 4 bases from V and 1 base from J, with 7 bases between. From germline, CDR1 is SGHTA and CDR2 FQGNSA. The DNA for the CDR3 is TGTGCCAGCAGCTCCCTAGGGAACACCGGGGAGCTGTTTTTT. It is translated as CASSSLGNTGELFF.

The rearrangement joins TRBV7-9 to TRBJ1-4; the match to TRBD1 covers 8 bases. V trimming: 5 bases; J trimming: 7 bases; junction bases outside the gene matches: 9. The germline V gene encodes CDR1 SEHNR and CDR2 FQNEAQ (reference sequence). The CDR3 is made up of 15 amino acids. The CDR3 bases are TGTGCCAGCAGCCCAACCGCAGGGGGCTTTGAAAAACTGTTTTTT. Translated, it gives CASSPTAGGFEKLFF.

The gene calls are TRBV5-5 and TRBJ1-3, with 7 bases fitting TRBD1. Trimming at V came to 1 base and at J to 0 bases, leaving 7 bases not matched to a gene. The CDR3 totals 17 residues. In germline, CDR1 is SGHKS, CDR2 YYEKEE (reference sequence). CDR3 protein: CASSLSATGLSGNTIYF. CDR3 nucleotides: TGTGCCAGCAGCTTGTCTGCGACAGGGCTCTCTGGAAACACCATATATTTT.

The V and J genes are TRBV5-1 and TRBJ2-5, with D possibly TRBD2 on 5 matching bases. From germline, CDR1 is SGHRS and CDR2 YFSETQ. Trimming shortened V by 4 bases and J by 3 bases, and 19 bases separated the two germline ends. CDR3 length: 16 amino acids. CDR3 DNA: TGCGCCAGCAGCCTAGGAACACAAGGACTGGAAGAGACCCAGTACTTC. Its protein product is CASSLGTQGLEETQYF.

The chain combines TRBV5-1 with TRBJ2-1; 7 nucleotides match TRBD1. Germline V gene lookup returns CDR1 SGHRS and CDR2 YFSETQ. The CDR3 is made up of 15 amino acids. V lost 0 bases, J lost 2 bases, and 2 bases stayed unmatched. The CDR3 loop is CASSLGQGPYNEQFF. The CDR3 nucleotides read TGCGCCAGCAGCTTGGGACAGGGACCCTACAATGAGCAGTTCTTC.

This chain links TRBV29-1 with TRBJ1-1, with D possibly being TRBD1 (6 bases). The germline V and J ends were trimmed by 4 bases and 11 bases, with 17 bases remaining between them. This CDR3 contains 12 residues. The germline V gene encodes CDR1 SQVTM and CDR2 ANQGSEA. CDR3 sequence reads: CSVVGDRDIAFF. The CDR3 bases are TGCAGCGTTGTTGGGGACCGGGACATCGCTTTCTTT.

This chain joins TRBV3-1 (or the pseudogene TRBV3-2) and TRBJ1-3; D might be TRBD1 (6 bases). The CDR3 totals 14 residues. CDR1 and CDR2 from the germline V gene are LGHDT and YNNKEL (reference sequence). The ends were cut back, 8 bases at V and 2 bases at J, with 13 bases in the middle. For the CDR3, the DNA is TGTGCCAGCTCTGGTTCAGGGGCTGGAAACACCATATATTTT. This codes for CASSGSGAGNTIYF.

This clone is a singleton in its sample. V is TRBV5-4 and J is TRBJ2-1; 8 bases align to TRBD2. The CDR3 runs to 15 residues. From germline, CDR1 is SGHNT and CDR2 YYREEE (reference sequence). V gave up 5 bases and J gave up 7 bases; unmatched junction bases: 11. CDR3 residues: CASRAGATPTNEQFF. The DNA for the CDR3 is TGTGCCAGCAGAGCGGGAGCTACGCCCACGAATGAGCAGTTCTTC.

A few counts support this clone. The sample has other DNA sequences that encode this CDR3 too. The chain combines TRBV5-1 with TRBJ2-2; possible D gene TRBD2, 5 bases. V dropped 4 bases and J dropped 5 bases, with 9 bases sitting between them. The CDR3 has 13 residues. Germline V gene sequence: CDR1 SGHRS, CDR2 YFSETQ. CDR3 DNA sequence: TGCGCCAGCAGCCCCTCGGGAACCGGGGAGCTGTTTTTT. It encodes CASSPSGTGELFF.

This chain connects TRBV5-6 to TRBJ2-6; D perhaps matches TRBD1 (5 bases). Germline V gene data show CDR1 as SGHDT and CDR2 as YYEEEE. There are 15 residues in the CDR3. Trimming shortened V by 2 bases and J by 2 bases, and 8 bases separated the two germline ends. The CDR3 DNA reads TGTGCCAGCAGCTTTTGGGGCGCTGGGGCCAACGTCCTGACTTTC. Protein: CASSFWGAGANVLTF.

In its sample, this clone was seen a few times. The chain has TRBV5-5 and TRBJ1-4, with a weak D call TRBD1 (5 bases). The CDR3 loop spans 15 amino acids. CDR1 and CDR2 (germline): SGHKS, YYEKEE (reference sequence). V dropped 7 bases and J dropped 3 bases, with 16 bases sitting between them. Written as DNA, the CDR3 is TGTGCCAGCGGGACTGGGGTTTTGGCTAATGAAAAACTGTTTTTT. Translation: CASGTGVLANEKLFF.

This clone is a singleton in its sample. The rearrangement uses TRBV19 and TRBJ1-2; 7 bases agree with TRBD1. This CDR3 region has 15 residues. The V gene end was trimmed by 3 bases and the J gene end by 4 bases; junction bases not matched to a gene: 8. CDR1 LNHDA and CDR2 SQIVND come from the germline V gene (reference sequence). Here the CDR3 DNA reads TGTGCCAGTAGTATTGGGCAGGGGGTTGGCTATGGCTACACCTTC. As protein: CASSIGQGVGYGYTF.

CDR3 in amino acids: CASSPSYNTGELFF. The CDR3 nucleotides are TGTGCCAGCAGCCCGTCTTATAACACCGGGGAGCTGTTTTTT. This sequence joins TRBV7-2 and TRBJ2-2; D remains unclear. The CDR3 loop spans 14 amino acids. Germline V gives CDR1 SGHTA, CDR2 FQGNSA. V lost 5 bases and J lost 2, with 9 bases in between.

The rearrangement joins TRBV19 to TRBJ2-2; D unclear. Deletions cut 3 bases from V and 9 bases from J, with 11 bases between. The CDR3 is made up of 13 amino acids. Per germline, CDR1 LNHDA and CDR2 SQIVND (reference sequence). DNA for the CDR3: TGTGCCAGTAGTATGAGAGGTTCCTGGGAGCTGTTTTTT. Its translation is CASSMRGSWELFF.

J is TRBJ2-1 and V is TRBV7-9, with 11 bases matching TRBD2. This CDR3 spans 17 amino acids. The trim removed 6 bases at V and 6 bases at J, leaving 13 bases unmatched. Looked up from germline, CDR1 is SEHNR and CDR2 is FQNEAQ (reference sequence). CDR3 in amino acids: CASRPRWVAGGRNEQFF. The CDR3 coding sequence is TGTGCCAGCAGACCCCGATGGGTAGCGGGAGGGCGCAATGAGCAGTTCTTC.